A selection of T cell receptor beta chains follows, all from one sample in a study of T-cell memory formation after mild COVID-19. Each CDR3 protein is one row after TCRdb ran MiXCR on the 5' RACE reads. The profile shows roughly 130,000 distinct CDR3 sequences, approximately 15% of them singletons. The sequenced material came from PBMCs or a T cell subset sorted from them (not recorded which). The receptors stem from an adult woman who had mild COVID-19 (a few samples of this study predate the infection). Cell type and time point are not known. The CDR3 runs from the conserved cysteine through the conserved F or W. D genes are given only for firm matches. Expanded clones get a size class; other rows say once, few or many, or leave the size out.

TRBJ2-3 | - | - | TRBV4-1 | TGCGCCAGCAGCAAGGGTACAGATACGCAGTATTTT | CASSKGTDTQYF
TRBJ2-2 | - | - | TRBV7-2 | TGTGCCAGCAGCACGATGGGCCTTCGTGGCTTACTGTCGGGGGCCGGGGAGCTGTTTTTT | CASSTMGLRGLLSGAGELFF
TRBJ2-2 | - | few | TRBV2 | TGTGCCAGCAGTGCAAGGAACACCGGGGAGCTGTTTTTT | CASSARNTGELFF
TRBJ1-2 | - | - | TRBV12-3/TRBV12-4 | TGTGCCAGCAGCTTCCTAGGGAAGGGGGATGGCTACACCTTC | CASSFLGKGDGYTF
TRBJ2-3 | TRBD2 | - | TRBV9 | TGTGCCAGCAGCGTAGGGCTAGCGGGACCGACAGATACGCAGTATTTT | CASSVGLAGPTDTQYF
TRBJ2-7 | TRBD1 | few | TRBV4-1 | TGCGCCAGCAGCCAAGATCTTACAGGGGGCAACTACGAGCAGTACTTC | CASSQDLTGGNYEQYF
TRBJ2-7 | - | - | TRBV29-1 | TGCAGCGTTGCGGACCTTTTAGGGGAGCAGTACTTC | CSVADLLGEQYF
TRBJ1-2 | - | few | TRBV4-3 | TGCGCCAGCAGACAAGAGACAGAGGCAGGGGGCTACACCTTC | CASRQETEAGGYTF
TRBJ2-3 | - | - | TRBV20-1 | TGCAGTGCTAATCTTGCTACGAGGGGGACTAACCTCACAGATACGCAGTATTTT | CSANLATRGTNLTDTQYF
TRBJ2-4 | - | few | TRBV20-1 | TGCAGTGCTAGAGATTGGGGCAGAATAGCCAAAAACATTCAGTACTTC | CSARDWGRIAKNIQYF
TRBJ2-2 | - | - | TRBV10-3 | TGTGCCATCAGTGATCGGTTGTTGGGCCGTAGCACCGGGGAGCTGTTTTTT | CAISDRLLGRSTGELFF
TRBJ2-6 | - | - | TRBV12-3/TRBV12-4 | TGTGCCAGCTCCTGGGGTACTGCTTATGGGGCCAACGTCCTGACTTTC | CASSWGTAYGANVLTF
TRBJ1-1 | - | few | TRBV30 | TGTGCCTGGAGTTGGGGCAGCCCCAGCACTGAAGCTTTCTTT | CAWSWGSPSTEAFF
TRBJ2-5 | - | - | TRBV7-7 | TGTGCTAGCAGCTTAATCGGGGAGACCCAGTACTTC | CASSLIGETQYF
TRBJ1-3 | - | - | TRBV20-1 | TGCAGTGATAGAGATCTTAAGTTCTCTGGAAACACCATATATTTT | CSDRDLKFSGNTIYF
TRBJ1-1 | TRBD1 | few | TRBV5-1 | TGCGCCAGCAGCTTGGAAAATCTCGGGACAGGGCGGCCTTTCTTT | CASSLENLGTGRPFF
TRBJ1-6 | - | few | TRBV5-6 | TGTGCCAGCAGCTTATACGGCGCTCCCCTCCACTTT | CASSLYGAPLHF
TRBJ2-5 | TRBD2 | few | TRBV4-2 | TGTGCCAGCAGCACAAGTCACACTAGCGGATTACAAGAGACCCAGTACTTC | CASSTSHTSGLQETQYF
TRBJ2-4 | - | few | TRBV4-1 | TGCGCCAGCAGCCAAGATAACGGAGGAGCCAAAAACATTCAGTACTTC | CASSQDNGGAKNIQYF
TRBJ1-2 | TRBD1 | - | TRBV5-5 | TGTGCCAGCAGCCTAAGCCCTTCATCGCAGGGGGCGTATGGCTACACCTTC | CASSLSPSSQGAYGYTF
TRBJ2-5 | TRBD2 | once | TRBV7-2 | TGTGCCAGCAGCCTGCCGGGACTAGGGGATTATGGGTGGACCCAGTACTTC | CASSLPGLGDYGWTQYF
TRBJ1-2 | - | few | TRBV14 | TGTGCCAGCAGCCGGTCAGACAGCTATGGCTACACCTTC | CASSRSDSYGYTF
TRBJ2-1 | - | - | TRBV29-1 | TGCAGCGTGACCTTCTTTGGTGAGCAGTTCTTC | CSVTFFGEQFF
TRBJ2-7 | TRBD1 | few | TRBV7-3 | TGTGCCAGCAGCTTAATGGGGACAGGGGTCTACGAGCAGTACTTC | CASSLMGTGVYEQYF
TRBJ1-2 | - | - | TRBV5-1 | TGCGCCAGCAGAGAGGCTAACTATGGCTACACCTTC | CASREANYGYTF
TRBJ2-3 | - | - | TRBV4-3 | TGCGCCAGCAGCCAAGGAAGCTCGGCGGGTTCAAATACGCAGTATTTT | CASSQGSSAGSNTQYF
TRBJ2-7 | TRBD1 | few | TRBV2 | TGTGCCAGCAGCGTGAACTTGGGACAGCCTGGGTACGAGCAGTACTTC | CASSVNLGQPGYEQYF
TRBJ2-7 | - | few | TRBV10-3 | TGTGCCATCAGTGAGTCTCGGGCAGGAGCCTACGAGCAGTACTTC | CAISESRAGAYEQYF
TRBJ2-2 | TRBD2 | - | TRBV24-1 | TGTGCCACCAGTGAAGCGGGGTCCGGGGAGCTGTTTTTT | CATSEAGSGELFF
TRBJ2-1 | - | few | TRBV5-1 | TGCGCCAGCAGCTTGACGGGGTGGAATGAGCAGTTCTTC | CASSLTGWNEQFF
TRBJ2-3 | TRBD2 | few | TRBV7-9 | TGTGCCAGCAGATCCGGGACTATAATTGTAGATACGCAGTATTTT | CASRSGTIIVDTQYF
TRBJ2-1 | - | few | TRBV29-1 | TGCAGCGGGGAAAAATCGGCGACCTACAATGAGCAGTTCTTC | CSGEKSATYNEQFF
TRBJ2-3 | - | few | TRBV7-6 | TGTGCCAGCAGCTTACCAATCAGGGAGGCCAATGGCGTAGGAGATACGCAGTATTTT | CASSLPIREANGVGDTQYF
TRBJ2-1 | - | few | TRBV5-5 | TGTGCCAGCAGCTTGGACCCTAGCCCCAATGAGCAGTTCTTC | CASSLDPSPNEQFF
TRBJ2-6 | - | few | TRBV28 | TGTGCCAGCACTATACCTGGGGCCAACGTCCTGACTTTC | CASTIPGANVLTF
TRBJ2-7 | - | - | TRBV12-3/TRBV12-4 | TGTGCCAGCAGTTTCGCAGGGAGCTCCTACGAGCAGTACTTC | CASSFAGSSYEQYF
TRBJ2-1 | - | few | TRBV29-1 | TGCAGCGTTGTAAAGGACAGCAATGAGCAGTTCTTC | CSVVKDSNEQFF
TRBJ2-1 | TRBD2 | few | TRBV20-1 | TGCAGTGCTAGAGATCGACTAGCGGGGGGCCGGGCCCTAGGCAATGAGCAGTTCTTC | CSARDRLAGGRALGNEQFF